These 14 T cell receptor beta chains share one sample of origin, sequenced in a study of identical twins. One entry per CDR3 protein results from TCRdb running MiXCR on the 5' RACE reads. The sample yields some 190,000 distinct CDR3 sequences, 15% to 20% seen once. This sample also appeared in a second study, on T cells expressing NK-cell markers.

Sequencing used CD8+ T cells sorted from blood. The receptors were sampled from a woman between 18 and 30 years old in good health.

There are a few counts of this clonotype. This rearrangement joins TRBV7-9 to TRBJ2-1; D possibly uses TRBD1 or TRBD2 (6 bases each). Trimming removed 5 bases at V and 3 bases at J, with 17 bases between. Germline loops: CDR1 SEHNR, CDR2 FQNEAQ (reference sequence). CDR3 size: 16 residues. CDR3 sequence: CASSLKGGGNYNEQFF. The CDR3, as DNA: TGTGCCAGCAGCCTCAAAGGAGGGGGTAACTACAATGAGCAGTTCTTC. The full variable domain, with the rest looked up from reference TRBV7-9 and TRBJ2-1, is DTGVSQNPRHKITKRGQNVTFRCDPISEHNRLYWYRQTLGQGPEFLTYFQNEAQLEKSRLLSDRFSAERPKGSFSTLEIQRTEQGDSAMYLCASSLKGGGNYNEQFFGPGTRLTVL.

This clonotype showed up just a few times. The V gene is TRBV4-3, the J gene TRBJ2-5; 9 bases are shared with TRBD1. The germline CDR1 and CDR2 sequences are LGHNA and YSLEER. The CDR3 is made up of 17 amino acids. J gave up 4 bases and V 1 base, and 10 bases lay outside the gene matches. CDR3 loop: CASSQGPTGGMVETQYF. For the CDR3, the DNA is TGCGCCAGCAGCCAAGGACCTACAGGGGGCATGGTAGAGACCCAGTACTTC.

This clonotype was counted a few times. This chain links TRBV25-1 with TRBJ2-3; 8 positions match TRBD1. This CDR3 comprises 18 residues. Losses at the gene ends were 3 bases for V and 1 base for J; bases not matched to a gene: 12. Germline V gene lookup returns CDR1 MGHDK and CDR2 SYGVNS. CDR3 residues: CASSEPTQGARGTDTQYF. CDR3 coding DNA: TGTGCCAGCAGTGAGCCCACTCAGGGGGCGAGGGGCACAGATACGCAGTATTTT.

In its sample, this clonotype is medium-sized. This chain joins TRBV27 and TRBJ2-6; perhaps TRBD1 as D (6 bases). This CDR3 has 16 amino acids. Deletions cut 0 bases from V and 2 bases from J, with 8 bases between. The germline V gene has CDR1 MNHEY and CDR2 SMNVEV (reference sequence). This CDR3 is CASSLSGGTGANVLTF. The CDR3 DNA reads TGTGCCAGCAGTTTATCTGGGGGCACTGGGGCCAACGTCCTGACTTTC.

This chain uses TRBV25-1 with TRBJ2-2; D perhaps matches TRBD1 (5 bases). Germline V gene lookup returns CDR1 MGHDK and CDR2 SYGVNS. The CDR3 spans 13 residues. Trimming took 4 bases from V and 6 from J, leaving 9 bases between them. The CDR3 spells CASSGREAGELFF. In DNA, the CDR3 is TGTGCCAGCAGTGGCAGGGAAGCCGGGGAGCTGTTTTTT.

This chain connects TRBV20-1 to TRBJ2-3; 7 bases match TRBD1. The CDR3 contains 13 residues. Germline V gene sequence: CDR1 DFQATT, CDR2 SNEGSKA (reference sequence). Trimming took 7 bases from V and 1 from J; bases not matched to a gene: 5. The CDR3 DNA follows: TGCAGTGGCCGGACAGGACGCACAGATACGCAGTATTTT. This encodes CSGRTGRTDTQYF.

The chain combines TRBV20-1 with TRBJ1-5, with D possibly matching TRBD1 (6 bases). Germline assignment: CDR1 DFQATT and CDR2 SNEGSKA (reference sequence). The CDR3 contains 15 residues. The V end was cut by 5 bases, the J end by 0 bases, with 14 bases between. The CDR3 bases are TGCAGTGCTCAGCAGGGGATCTATAGCAATCAGCCCCAGCATTTT. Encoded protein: CSAQQGIYSNQPQHF.

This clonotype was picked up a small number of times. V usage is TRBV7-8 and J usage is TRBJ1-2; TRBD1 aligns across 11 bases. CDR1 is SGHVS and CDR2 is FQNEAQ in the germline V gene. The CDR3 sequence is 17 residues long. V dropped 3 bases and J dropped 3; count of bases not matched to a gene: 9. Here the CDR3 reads CASSFTGTGGTDYGYTF. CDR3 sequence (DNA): TGTGCCAGCAGCTTCACCGGGACAGGGGGAACTGACTATGGCTACACCTTC.

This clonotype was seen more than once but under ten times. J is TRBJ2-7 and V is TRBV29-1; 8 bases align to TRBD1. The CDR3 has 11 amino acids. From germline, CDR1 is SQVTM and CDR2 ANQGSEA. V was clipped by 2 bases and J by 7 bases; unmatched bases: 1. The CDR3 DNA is TGCAGCGTTGAAACAGGGGGAGAGCAGTACTTC. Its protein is CSVETGGEQYF.

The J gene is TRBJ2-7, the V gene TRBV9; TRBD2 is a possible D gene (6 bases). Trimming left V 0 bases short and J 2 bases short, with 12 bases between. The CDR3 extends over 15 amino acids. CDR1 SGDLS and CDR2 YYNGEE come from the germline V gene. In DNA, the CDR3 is TGTGCCAGCAGCGTAGGAGGTAGCGGAACCTACGAGCAGTACTTC. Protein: CASSVGGSGTYEQYF.

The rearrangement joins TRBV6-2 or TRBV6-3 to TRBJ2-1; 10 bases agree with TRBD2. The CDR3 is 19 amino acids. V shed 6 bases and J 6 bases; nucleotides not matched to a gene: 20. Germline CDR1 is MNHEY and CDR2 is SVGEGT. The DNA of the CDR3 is TGTGCCAGCAGGGGACTGGATCTAGCGGGAGCGCGAAGTGGCAATGAGCAGTTCTTC. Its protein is CASRGLDLAGARSGNEQFF.

CDR3 sequence: CATSGGKETQYF. CDR3 bases: TGTGCCACGTCGGGGGGCAAAGAGACCCAGTACTTC. This chain joins TRBV15 and TRBJ2-5, with D perhaps matching TRBD2 (7 bases). Looked up from germline, CDR1 is LNHNV and CDR2 is YYDKDF (reference sequence). This CDR3 spans 12 amino acids. V dropped 9 bases and J dropped 3 bases, with 11 bases sitting between them.

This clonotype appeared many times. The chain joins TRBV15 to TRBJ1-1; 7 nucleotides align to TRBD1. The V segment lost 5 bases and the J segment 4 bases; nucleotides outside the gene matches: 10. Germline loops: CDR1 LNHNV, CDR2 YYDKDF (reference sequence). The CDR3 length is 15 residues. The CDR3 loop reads CATSGTDGMGTEAFF. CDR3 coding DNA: TGTGCCACCAGCGGGACAGATGGAATGGGCACTGAAGCTTTCTTT.

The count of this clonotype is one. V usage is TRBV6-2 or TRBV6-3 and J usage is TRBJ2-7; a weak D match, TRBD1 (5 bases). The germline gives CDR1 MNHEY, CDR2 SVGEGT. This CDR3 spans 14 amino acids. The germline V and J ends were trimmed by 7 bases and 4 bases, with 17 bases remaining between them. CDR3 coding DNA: TGTGCCAGCACCACTTCCGCCCAGGGTTACGAGCAGTACTTC. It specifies CASTTSAQGYEQYF.